The 18 T cell receptor beta chains presented below share a single source sample, sequenced in a study of naive and memory T cell subsets. The SP2 primer and nested alpha and beta constant region primers amplified ligated cDNA in four rounds. TCRdb recomputed calls from the 5' RACE reads with MiXCR, one row per CDR3 protein. The sample yields tens of thousands of distinct CDR3 sequences, around 15% seen once. The library had UMIs added by 3' ligation of an oligonucleotide to TCR cDNA. The receptors stem from a female donor in good health.

This clonotype is medium-sized (0.01 to 0.1%) within its sample. V gene TRBV7-8 combines with J gene TRBJ2-1; D might be TRBD1 or TRBD2, each matching 5 bases. CDR1 and CDR2 (germline): SGHVS, FQNEAQ. Trimming removed 5 bases at V and 4 bases at J, with 12 bases between. There are 14 residues in the CDR3. The CDR3 protein is CASSLRDHYNEQFF. The CDR3 coding sequence is TGTGCCAGCAGCCTCCGGGACCATTACAATGAGCAGTTCTTC.

In the case of this clonotype: One end of the junction fails to match germline, which may point to a read error. This chain joins TRBV20-1 and TRBJ1-1; D is perhaps TRBD1 (5 bases). The germline V gene encodes CDR1 DFQATT and CDR2 SNEGSKA (reference sequence). The CDR3 covers 12 residues. DNA for the CDR3: TGCAGTGCGGGGCGGACGAACACTGAAGTTTTCTTT. It specifies CSAGRTNTEVFF.

This clonotype was detected many times. The rearrangement joins TRBV3-1 to TRBJ1-1; D is perhaps TRBD1 (5 bases). CDR1 and CDR2 from the germline V gene are LGHDT and YNNKEL (reference sequence). CDR3 length: 15 amino acids. With 0 bases removed from V and 0 bases from J, the gap between germline ends came to 8 bases. The CDR3 loop is CASSQDEGMNTEAFF. The CDR3 DNA is TGTGCCAGCAGCCAAGATGAGGGGATGAACACTGAAGCTTTCTTT.

In this sample, this clonotype turned up many times. Since the CDR3 does not end with the conserved phenylalanine or tryptophan, this likely comes from a read error. The rearrangement joins TRBV6-1 to TRBJ2-1, with D perhaps being TRBD1 or TRBD2 (7 bases each). The CDR3 contains 15 residues. V dropped 11 bases and J dropped 6 bases, with 23 bases sitting between them. In germline, CDR1 is MNHNS, CDR2 SASEGT. The CDR3 is CALFVQGGGLNEQFS. The CDR3 coding sequence is TGTGCCCTTTTCGTCCAGGGGGGGGGCCTCAATGAGCAGTTCTCC.

CDR3 DNA: TGTGCCAGCACGACTTCGACAGGGGGTAGCTACGAGCAGTACTTC. It yields the protein CASTTSTGGSYEQYF. The chain has TRBV6-2 or TRBV6-3 and TRBJ2-7; 9 positions agree with TRBD1. Trimming at V came to 7 bases and at J to 3 bases, leaving 10 bases not matched to a gene. This CDR3 has 15 amino acids. Germline loops: CDR1 MNHEY, CDR2 SVGEGT.

The V call is TRBV7-9, the J call TRBJ2-6; 10 positions agree with TRBD1. The V gene end was trimmed by 5 bases and the J gene end by 2 bases; junction bases not matched to a gene: 12. The CDR3 totals 19 residues. Germline CDR1 SEHNR, CDR2 FQNEAQ (reference sequence). Here the CDR3 DNA reads TGTGCCAGCAGCATCTTGGGGGACAGGGGTAAAGCTGGGGCCAACGTCCTGACTTTC. Translating it yields CASSILGDRGKAGANVLTF.

This clonotype was recorded at least ten times. The genes are TRBV29-1 and TRBJ2-2; weak D call: TRBD2 (6 bases). Looked up from germline, CDR1 is SQVTM and CDR2 is ANQGSEA. V was clipped by 3 bases and J by 6 bases, with 11 bases between them. This CDR3 spans 13 amino acids. CDR3 protein: CSVDGGVAGELFF. The CDR3, as DNA: TGCAGCGTTGACGGAGGGGTTGCCGGGGAGCTGTTTTTT.

This clonotype has a count of ten or more. The chain employs TRBV20-1 and TRBJ1-5, with D possibly TRBD1 on 5 matching bases. Trimming removed 1 base from V and 7 bases from J, with 17 bases in between. The CDR3 extends over 15 amino acids. Per germline, CDR1 DFQATT and CDR2 SNEGSKA (reference sequence). In nucleotides, the CDR3 is TGCAGTGCTAGAGTAAGAGGGGAGGTGGTACAGCCCCAGCATTTT. As protein: CSARVRGEVVQPQHF.

The rearrangement joins TRBV29-1 to TRBJ2-5; TRBD2 is a possible D gene (6 bases). The germline CDR1 and CDR2 sequences are SQVTM and ANQGSEA. Trimming took 7 bases from V and 7 from J, leaving 25 bases between them. This CDR3 is 15 amino acids long. The CDR3 sequence: CSGTSTSSPLGTQYF. The DNA for the CDR3 is TGCAGCGGTACCTCGACTAGTTCGCCTCTTGGGACCCAGTACTTC.

There are a few counts of this clonotype. The rearrangement uses TRBV10-3 and TRBJ2-5; perhaps TRBD2 as D (6 bases). V lost 1 base, J lost 7 bases, and 25 bases lay in between. From germline, CDR1 is ENHRY and CDR2 SYGVKD. The CDR3 consists of 18 residues. CDR3 bases: TGTGCCATCAGTGAGTTAGAAAAGACGGCGGGAACCTTGGGGACCCAGTACTTC. This encodes CAISELEKTAGTLGTQYF.

This clonotype was detected ten times or more. The J gene is TRBJ1-2, the V gene TRBV29-1; no firm D call. The CDR3 is 15 amino acids. Germline-derived CDR1 and CDR2 are SQVTM and ANQGSEA. V lost 6 bases, J lost 5 bases, and 22 bases lay in between. The CDR3 region is CSVRGVPDGLYGYTF. In nucleotides, the CDR3 is TGCAGCGTCCGGGGTGTTCCCGATGGATTATATGGCTACACCTTC.

The CDR3 region is CAISESGTSGRNSYNEQFF. CDR3 DNA sequence: TGTGCCATCAGTGAATCCGGGACTAGCGGGAGAAACTCCTACAATGAGCAGTTCTTC. This chain joins TRBV10-3 and TRBJ2-1; 14 bases fit TRBD2. This CDR3 spans 19 amino acids. CDR1 and CDR2 from the germline V gene are ENHRY and SYGVKD. Trimming cost V 3 bases and J 0 bases; bases outside gene matches: 7.

This clonotype was detected many times. V gene TRBV5-5 combines with J gene TRBJ1-2, with D possibly being TRBD1 (6 bases). Germline V gives CDR1 SGHKS, CDR2 YYEKEE (reference sequence). V lost 4 bases, J lost 4 bases, and 17 bases lay in between. There are 15 residues in the CDR3. CDR3: CASSAGTYGTYGYTF. Here the CDR3 DNA reads TGTGCCAGCAGCGCAGGGACATATGGGACCTATGGCTACACCTTC.

This clonotype is labeled as medium-sized. This chain links TRBV11-2 with TRBJ2-5, with no clear D. The germline V and J ends were trimmed by 6 bases and 7 bases, with 9 bases remaining between them. This CDR3 spans 11 amino acids. Per the germline V gene, CDR1 is SGHAT and CDR2 is FQNNGV. The CDR3 loop reads CASSSGWTQYF. As DNA, the CDR3 is TGTGCCAGCAGTAGTGGGTGGACCCAGTACTTC.

The table lists this clonotype with many counts. This sequence joins TRBV29-1 and TRBJ2-1; D remains ambiguous. Per germline, CDR1 SQVTM and CDR2 ANQGSEA. The CDR3 is 12 amino acids. Trimming took 7 bases from V and 7 from J, leaving 14 bases between them. This CDR3 reads CSADPIENEQFF. CDR3 sequence (DNA): TGCAGCGCTGACCCCATCGAAAATGAGCAGTTCTTC.

This clonotype appeared a few times. The chain combines TRBV15 with TRBJ2-3, with 7 positions matching TRBD2. V gave up 1 base and J gave up 2 bases; unmatched junction bases: 9. CDR3 length equals 17 residues. Germline V gives CDR1 LNHNV, CDR2 YYDKDF (reference sequence). CDR3 loop: CATSRGERGLYTDTQYF. CDR3 in DNA: TGTGCCACCAGCAGAGGGGAGCGGGGCCTATACACAGATACGCAGTATTTT.

This clonotype was seen repeatedly, ten times or more. CDR3 bases: TGCAGCGCTGGGAGTGGGACTGAAGCTTTCTTT. This gives the protein CSAGSGTEAFF. The chain couples TRBV29-1 to TRBJ1-1; D remains unclear. Trimming stripped 7 bases from V and 5 bases from J, with 11 bases between. Germline V lookup: CDR1 SQVTM, CDR2 ANQGSEA. The CDR3 consists of 11 residues. The complete variable domain, with remaining parts taken from reference TRBV29-1 and TRBJ1-1, reads SAVISQKPSRDICQRGTSLTIQCQVDSQVTMMFWYRQQPGQSLTLIATANQGSEATYESGFVIDKFPISRPNLTFSTLTVSNMSPEDSSIYLCSAGSGTEAFFGQGTRLTVV.

This clonotype occurred a few times. V and J are TRBV20-1 and TRBJ2-4; 9 bases are a match to TRBD2. The V and J ends lost 3 bases and 2 bases, in that order; junction bases with no gene match: 5. Germline V gene sequence: CDR1 DFQATT, CDR2 SNEGSKA (reference sequence). The CDR3 sequence is 15 residues long. CDR3 residues: CSASDSGGPKNIQYF. CDR3 sequence (DNA): TGCAGTGCTAGTGATAGCGGGGGCCCCAAAAACATTCAGTACTTC.